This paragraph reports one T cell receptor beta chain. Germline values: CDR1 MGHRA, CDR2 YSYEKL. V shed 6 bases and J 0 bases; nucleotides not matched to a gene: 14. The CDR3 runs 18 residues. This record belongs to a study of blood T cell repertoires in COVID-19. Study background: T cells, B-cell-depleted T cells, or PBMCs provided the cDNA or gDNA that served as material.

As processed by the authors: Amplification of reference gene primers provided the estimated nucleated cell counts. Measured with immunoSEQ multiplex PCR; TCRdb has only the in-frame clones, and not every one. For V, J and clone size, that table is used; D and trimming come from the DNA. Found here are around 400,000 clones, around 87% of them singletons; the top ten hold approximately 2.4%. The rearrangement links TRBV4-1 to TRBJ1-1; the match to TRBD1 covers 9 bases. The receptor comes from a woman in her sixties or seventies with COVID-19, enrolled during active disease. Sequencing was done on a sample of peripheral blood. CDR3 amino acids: CASSRKEGTGIMNTEAFF. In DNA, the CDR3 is TGCGCCAGCAGTCGGAAGGAAGGGACAGGGATCATGAACACTGAAGCTTTCTTT.